One and the same sample provided the 30 T cell receptor beta chains below, sequenced in a study of cytomegalovirus exposure and HLA in healthy donors. Vbeta (60) and Jbeta (13) primers were used in the PCR. Only in-frame clones appear in the TCRdb table, and some are missing; sequencing was by immunoSEQ multiplex PCR. The repertoire holds about 100,000 clones, with about 80% as singletons. Sequencing was carried out using PBMCs. These receptors originate from a man aged 30-40 years in good health and CMV-seropositive.

J is TRBJ1-1 and V is TRBV5-1, with D possibly being TRBD1 (6 bases). Germline V CDR1 and CDR2: SGHRS, YFSETQ. V lost 0 bases and J lost 3, with 12 bases in between. The CDR3 contains 15 residues. CDR3 amino acids: CASSLAYRADTEAFF. The CDR3 region has the DNA TGCGCCAGCAGCTTGGCGTACAGGGCCGACACTGAAGCTTTCTTT.

V gene TRBV19 combines with J gene TRBJ1-2, with 8 nucleotides matching TRBD1. From germline, CDR1 is LNHDA and CDR2 SQIVND (reference sequence). The V segment lost 0 bases and the J segment 6 bases; nucleotides outside the gene matches: 6. The CDR3 runs to 15 residues. The DNA for the CDR3 is TGTGCCAGTAGTATAGATAGGCAGGGGGCGCATGGCTACACCTTC. Its protein is CASSIDRQGAHGYTF.

This clone turned up a few times. The V gene is TRBV18, the J gene TRBJ2-2; D remains ambiguous. The CDR3 loop spans 15 amino acids. V lost 2 bases, J lost 1 base, and 8 bases lay in between. Per the germline V gene, CDR1 is KGHSH and CDR2 is LQKENI. This CDR3 is CASSPSNRNTGELFF. DNA of the CDR3: TGTGCCAGCTCACCATCCAATAGGAACACCGGGGAGCTGTTTTTT.

V gene TRBV6-1 combines with J gene TRBJ1-5, with unresolved D. V was trimmed by 2 bases and J by 3 bases, leaving 14 bases between them. The germline V gene encodes CDR1 MNHNS and CDR2 SASEGT. The CDR3 spans 16 residues. CDR3 coding DNA: TGTGCCAGCAGTGAAACAGCACCAGCTAACAATCAGCCCCAGCATTTT. It yields the protein CASSETAPANNQPQHF.

This sequence joins TRBV2 and TRBJ2-2, with D tentatively TRBD2 (6 bases). V lost 7 bases, J lost 1 base, and 7 bases lay in between. Germline assignment: CDR1 SNHLY and CDR2 FYNNEI. This CDR3 is built from 13 residues. CDR3 amino acids: CASNSGNTGELFF. The CDR3 nucleotides read TGTGCCAGCAATAGCGGGAACACCGGGGAGCTGTTTTTT.

This clone has a handful of counts. The chain couples TRBV6-5 to TRBJ1-1, with D unclear. Germline V gene lookup returns CDR1 MNHEY and CDR2 SVGAGI. V was pared by 0 bases and J by 3 bases, with 8 bases between. This CDR3 comprises 14 residues. CDR3 in DNA: TGTGCCAGCAGTTACTCAGAGGGTTACACTGAAGCTTTCTTT. Translation gives CASSYSEGYTEAFF.

This chain uses TRBV6-5 with TRBJ1-1; no definite D call. The CDR3 runs to 15 residues. The germline V and J ends were trimmed by 0 bases and 1 base, with 9 bases remaining between them. The germline V gene has CDR1 MNHEY and CDR2 SVGAGI. CDR3 sequence reads: CASSYSTTENTEAFF. For the CDR3, the DNA is TGTGCCAGCAGTTACTCGACTACAGAGAACACTGAAGCTTTCTTT.

In its sample, this clone was seen a few times. The V call is TRBV19, the J call TRBJ2-1; 9 bases map to TRBD2. The V and J ends lost 5 bases and 7 bases, in that order; junction bases with no gene match: 9. The CDR3 runs 15 residues. Germline V gene sequence: CDR1 LNHDA, CDR2 SQIVND (reference sequence). The CDR3 spells CASSPRRGGANEQFF. CDR3 sequence (DNA): TGTGCCAGTAGTCCCAGGCGGGGGGGGGCTAATGAGCAGTTCTTC.

Points on this clone: At one end the junction does not follow the germline gene, possibly because of a read error. V gene TRBV7-7 combines with J gene TRBJ2-5; 7 nucleotides match TRBD1. The CDR3 consists of 14 residues. Per the germline V gene, CDR1 is SSHAT and CDR2 is FNYEAQ (reference sequence). This chain's CDR3 is CASSLGDSQETQYF. The CDR3 coding sequence is TGTGCTAGCAGCTTAGGGGACAGCCAAGAGACCCAGTACTTC.

This rearrangement joins TRBV9 to TRBJ2-2, with 10 bases lining up with TRBD1. J lost 1 base, V lost 4 bases, and 10 bases had no gene match. This CDR3 spans 18 amino acids. Germline-derived CDR1 and CDR2 are SGDLS and YYNGEE. The chain's CDR3 is CASSTHPGQGLNTGELFF. For the CDR3, the DNA is TGTGCCAGCAGCACCCATCCGGGACAGGGGTTGAACACCGGGGAGCTGTTTTTT.

The chain couples TRBV6-5 to TRBJ2-2; no firm D call. V lost 5 bases and J lost 3, with 10 bases in between. Germline CDR1 is MNHEY and CDR2 is SVGAGI. The CDR3 totals 14 residues. CDR3 in DNA: TGTGCCAGCAGTGGCAGCGAAGACACCGGGGAGCTGTTTTTT. This sequence encodes CASSGSEDTGELFF.

The chain is built from TRBV6-1 and TRBJ1-6; 9 nucleotides line up with TRBD1. J gave up 9 bases and V 3 bases, and 9 bases lay outside the gene matches. The germline V gene has CDR1 MNHNS and CDR2 SASEGT. The CDR3 consists of 16 residues. The CDR3 is CASSDSWTGEGSPLHF. CDR3 bases: TGTGCCAGCAGTGATTCCTGGACAGGGGAGGGTTCACCCCTCCACTTT.

This chain uses TRBV19 with TRBJ2-5, with 10 bases lining up with TRBD1. Germline lookup yields CDR1 LNHDA and CDR2 SQIVND (reference sequence). V trimming: 4 bases; J trimming: 6 bases; junction bases outside the gene matches: 2. This CDR3 region has 13 residues. In nucleotides, the CDR3 is TGTGCCAGTAGTACGGGACAGGGGCAGACCCAGTACTTC. The encoded protein is CASSTGQGQTQYF.

The chain links TRBV18 to TRBJ2-1; no clear D gene. The CDR3 has 14 residues. V dropped 3 bases and J dropped 3 bases, with 9 bases sitting between them. The V gene's germline CDR1 is KGHSH and CDR2 LQKENI. The CDR3 loop is CASSPRPRYNEQFF. The CDR3 nucleotides are TGTGCCAGCTCACCCAGGCCCCGCTACAATGAGCAGTTCTTC.

This clone has just a few counts. V is TRBV4-1 and J is TRBJ2-7; D ambiguous. The CDR3 spans 13 residues. Deletions cut 0 bases from V and 7 bases from J, with 10 bases between. Germline-derived CDR1 and CDR2 are MGHRA and YSYEKL. CDR3 nucleotides: TGCGCCAGCAGCCAAGAGGTTTGGAGAGAGCAGTACTTC. Its protein is CASSQEVWREQYF.

The chain couples TRBV11-2 to TRBJ1-4; the match to TRBD1 covers 7 bases. Per germline, CDR1 SGHAT and CDR2 FQNNGV. The CDR3 is 15 amino acids. Unmatched junction bases numbered 7, after V lost 1 base and J lost 8 bases. CDR3 protein: CASSLVGQAVEKLFF. The CDR3 nucleotides read TGTGCCAGCAGCTTAGTTGGACAGGCGGTAGAAAAACTGTTTTTT.

The rearrangement links TRBV7-6 to TRBJ2-5; TRBD2 might be the D (5 bases). Germline CDR1 SGHVS, CDR2 FNYEAQ. V was cut by 5 bases and J by 1 base, with 8 bases left in between. The CDR3 is 13 amino acids. The CDR3 bases are TGTGCCAGCAGCCCCGGGGTCCAAGAGACCCAGTACTTC. Its protein product is CASSPGVQETQYF.

This clone came up a few times. This chain's CDR3 is CASSLVASGGYEQFF. For the CDR3, the DNA is TGCGCCAGCAGCTTGGTCGCTAGCGGGGGCTATGAGCAGTTCTTC. This chain links TRBV5-1 with TRBJ2-1; the match to TRBD2 covers 10 bases. V lost 0 bases, J lost 8 bases, and 5 bases stayed unmatched. This CDR3 is 15 amino acids long. Germline loops: CDR1 SGHRS, CDR2 YFSETQ.

A few counts support this clone. The chain joins TRBV6-5 to TRBJ2-5; 11 bases map to TRBD1. CDR1 MNHEY and CDR2 SVGAGI come from the germline V gene. This CDR3 has 16 amino acids. The V and J ends lost 4 bases and 5 bases, in that order; junction bases with no gene match: 9. CDR3 coding DNA: TGTGCCAGCAGTTCTACACCGGGACAGGGGGGGGAGACCCAGTACTTC. Protein sequence: CASSSTPGQGGETQYF.

J is TRBJ2-7 and V is TRBV2; tentatively, D is TRBD1 (6 bases). V was clipped by 3 bases and J by 0 bases, with 9 bases between them. Germline V gene sequence: CDR1 SNHLY, CDR2 FYNNEI. The CDR3 contains 14 residues. CDR3 bases: TGTGCCAGCAGTGATTGGACAGTCTCCTACGAGCAGTACTTC. It encodes CASSDWTVSYEQYF.

This chain links TRBV5-1 with TRBJ1-5; D is unclear. Germline CDR1 reads SGHRS; CDR2 reads YFSETQ. The ends were cut back, 0 bases at V and 5 bases at J, with 12 bases in the middle. The CDR3 sequence is 15 residues long. The CDR3 coding sequence is TGCGCCAGCAGCTTGGCCCCACAGCATGATCAGCCCCAGCATTTT. It is translated as CASSLAPQHDQPQHF.

This chain joins TRBV7-2 and TRBJ2-1; D gene unclear. Germline V gene sequence: CDR1 SGHTA, CDR2 FQGNSA. The CDR3 has 15 amino acids. The V end was cut by 3 bases, the J end by 2 bases, with 11 bases between. The CDR3 reads CASSFVSVAYNEQFF. DNA for the CDR3: TGTGCCAGCAGCTTTGTATCAGTTGCCTACAATGAGCAGTTCTTC.

CDR3 in DNA: TGTGCCAGTAGTATACAGGGGAACACTGAAGCTTTCTTT. Encoded protein: CASSIQGNTEAFF. V is TRBV19 and J is TRBJ1-1; D is perhaps TRBD1 (5 bases). Germline V gene data show CDR1 as LNHDA and CDR2 as SQIVND (reference sequence). CDR3 length: 13 amino acids. V lost 2 bases and J 1 base, leaving 5 bases between the germline ends.

The J gene is TRBJ2-4, the V gene TRBV5-6, with D maybe TRBD1 (7 bases). V was clipped by 0 bases and J by 12 bases, with 16 bases between them. CDR1 is SGHDT, CDR2 YYEEEE, per germline. The CDR3 runs 14 residues. CDR3 bases: TGTGCCAGCAGCTTGGGCCAGGGGCGGGACAGTCAGTACTTC. Amino acid sequence: CASSLGQGRDSQYF.

This chain uses TRBV5-6 with TRBJ2-7; 8 bases are a match to TRBD1. V lost 0 bases, J lost 0 bases, and 8 bases stayed unmatched. This CDR3 is built from 17 residues. Germline V CDR1 and CDR2: SGHDT, YYEEEE. CDR3 sequence reads: CASSLGTDDRGSYEQYF. The CDR3 nucleotides are TGTGCCAGCAGCTTGGGGACAGATGACAGGGGCTCCTACGAGCAGTACTTC.

The rearrangement joins TRBV7-2 to TRBJ2-7, with 10 bases fitting TRBD2. J lost 2 bases, V lost 6 bases, and 4 bases had no gene match. There are 14 residues in the CDR3. CDR1 is SGHTA, CDR2 FQGNSA, per germline. This CDR3 reads CASSYGLAAYEQYF. The CDR3 DNA reads as TGTGCCAGCAGTTATGGACTAGCGGCCTACGAGCAGTACTTC. The variable domain in full, with the rest retrieved from reference TRBV7-2 and TRBJ2-7, is GAGVSQSPSNKVTEKGKDVELRCDPISGHTALYWYRQSLGQGLEFLIYFQGNSAPDKSGLPSDRFSAERTGGSVSTLTIQRTQQEDSAVYLCASSYGLAAYEQYFGPGTRLTVT.

The chain joins TRBV27 to TRBJ2-7; perhaps TRBD1 as D (6 bases). V lost 5 bases to trimming and J lost 0 bases, with 14 bases between them. The germline V gene encodes CDR1 MNHEY and CDR2 SMNVEV (reference sequence). There are 15 residues in the CDR3. The CDR3 DNA follows: TGTGCCAGCAGTGCTTACAGGGTCCCCTCCTACGAGCAGTACTTC. As protein: CASSAYRVPSYEQYF.

J is TRBJ1-1 and V is TRBV6-5; D might be TRBD1 (6 bases). V was trimmed by 6 bases and J by 1 base, leaving 12 bases between them. The germline V gene encodes CDR1 MNHEY and CDR2 SVGAGI. This CDR3 contains 14 residues. CDR3 nucleotide sequence: TGTGCCAGCAGCTCAGGGGAATGGAACACTGAAGCTTTCTTT. This translates into CASSSGEWNTEAFF.

The chain recombines TRBV11-3 with TRBJ1-1; 7 bases match TRBD1. Trimming at V came to 6 bases and at J to 1 base, leaving 17 bases not matched to a gene. Germline V gene sequence: CDR1 SGHNT, CDR2 YENEEA. The length of the CDR3 is 18 residues. Here the CDR3 DNA reads TGTGCCAGCAGGTTCCTACCAGGTCCCGGGACAGAGAACACTGAAGCTTTCTTT. Its translation is CASRFLPGPGTENTEAFF.

This clone occurred once. The chain links TRBV5-1 to TRBJ1-3, with no clear D. The ends were cut back, 0 bases at V and 3 bases at J, with 7 bases in the middle. The CDR3 is 14 residues long. CDR1 and CDR2 from the germline V gene are SGHRS and YFSETQ. In nucleotides, the CDR3 is TGCGCCAGCAGCTTGGATGTCCGTGGAAACACCATATATTTT. Translation gives CASSLDVRGNTIYF.